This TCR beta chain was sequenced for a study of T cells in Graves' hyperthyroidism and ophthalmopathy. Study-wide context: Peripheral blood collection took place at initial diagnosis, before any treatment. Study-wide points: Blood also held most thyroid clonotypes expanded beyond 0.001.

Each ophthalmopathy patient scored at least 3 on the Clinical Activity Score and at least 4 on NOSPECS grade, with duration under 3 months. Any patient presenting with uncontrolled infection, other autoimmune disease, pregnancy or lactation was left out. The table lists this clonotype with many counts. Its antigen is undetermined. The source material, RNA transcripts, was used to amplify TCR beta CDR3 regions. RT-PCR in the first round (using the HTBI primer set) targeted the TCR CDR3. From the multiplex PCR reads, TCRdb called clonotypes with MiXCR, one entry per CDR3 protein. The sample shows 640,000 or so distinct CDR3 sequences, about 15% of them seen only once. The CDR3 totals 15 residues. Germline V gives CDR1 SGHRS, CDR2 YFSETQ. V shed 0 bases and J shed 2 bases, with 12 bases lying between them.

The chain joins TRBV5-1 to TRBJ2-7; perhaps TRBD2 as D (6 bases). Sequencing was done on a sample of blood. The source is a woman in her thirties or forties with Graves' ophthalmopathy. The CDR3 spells CASSLAGDSTYEQYF. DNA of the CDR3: TGCGCCAGCAGCTTGGCCGGGGACTCGACCTACGAGCAGTACTTC. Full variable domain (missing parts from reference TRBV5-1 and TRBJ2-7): KAGVTQTPRYLIKTRGQQVTLSCSPISGHRSVSWYQQTPGQGLQFLFEYFSETQRNKGNFPGRFSGRQFSNSRSEMNVSTLELGDSALYLCASSLAGDSTYEQYFGPGTRLTVT.